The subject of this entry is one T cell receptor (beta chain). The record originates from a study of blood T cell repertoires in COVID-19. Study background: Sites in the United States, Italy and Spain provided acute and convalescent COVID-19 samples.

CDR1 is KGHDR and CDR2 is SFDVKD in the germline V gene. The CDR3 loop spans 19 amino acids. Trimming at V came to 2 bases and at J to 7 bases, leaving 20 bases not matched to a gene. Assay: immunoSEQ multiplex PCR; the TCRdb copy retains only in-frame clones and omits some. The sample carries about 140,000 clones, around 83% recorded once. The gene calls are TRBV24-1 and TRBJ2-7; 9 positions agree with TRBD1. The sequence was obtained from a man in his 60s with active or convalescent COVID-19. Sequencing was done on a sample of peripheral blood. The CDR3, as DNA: TGTGCCACCAGTGATTCGTCGGGATGTGGACAGGGGAGGGTCGGGGAGCAGTACGTC. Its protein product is CATSDSSGCGQGRVGEQYV.